Below, one T cell receptor (beta chain) is given with its context. This record belongs to a study of patients and donors after allogeneic stem cell transplantation. The CDR3 runs 14 residues. With 5 bases removed from V and 3 bases from J, the gap between germline ends came to 14 bases. Germline loops: CDR1 DFQATT, CDR2 SNEGSKA (reference sequence). One entry per CDR3 protein, called by TCRdb with MiXCR from the RT-PCR reads. The table records about 160,000 distinct CDR3 sequences, over 30% of them present only once. This rearrangement joins TRBV20-1 to TRBJ1-5; possible D gene TRBD1, 5 bases. The sequence derives from a human donor who was either an allogeneic HSCT recipient or a stem cell or donor lymphocyte infusion donor (not recorded which). It is not recorded whose cells these are; they may come from a transplant donor. The sequencing input was blood, either unsorted or a sorted T cell fraction (not recorded which). The CDR3 region has the DNA TGCAGTGCTGAAGGGGAGAGGGTCAATCAGCCCCAGCATTTT. Its translation is CSAEGERVNQPQHF.